Below, one T cell receptor beta chain is given with its context. Its antigen is unidentified. Lactation, pregnancy, other autoimmune disease or uncontrolled infection led to exclusion of patients. Using 10 ml of fresh peripheral blood, PBMCs were prepared. Amplification targeted TCR beta CDR3 regions from RNA transcripts. RT-PCR in the first round (using the HTBI primer set) targeted the TCR CDR3. TCRdb reprocessed the multiplex PCR reads with MiXCR, giving one entry per CDR3 protein. The sample contains hundreds of thousands of distinct CDR3 sequences, 11% to 15% of which appear only once. These data belong to a study of T cells in Graves' hyperthyroidism and ophthalmopathy. Regarding the study as a whole: Ophthalmopathy was predicted by the model a median of around 5.9 months ahead of onset. Blood also contained most expanded thyroid clonotypes above 0.001.

This TCR came from a young woman with Graves' hyperthyroidism. The specimen sequenced was blood.

The CDR3 coding sequence is TGCAGCTTTACAGGGTACACCGGGGAGCTGTTTTTT. Protein: CSFTGYTGELFF. The gene calls are TRBV29-1 and TRBJ2-2; D possibly corresponds to TRBD1 (6 bases). Trimming cost V 8 bases and J 3 bases, with 10 bases left between them. This CDR3 spans 12 amino acids. Per germline, CDR1 SQVTM and CDR2 ANQGSEA.